These 9 T cell receptor beta chains were sequenced from one sample in a study of response to subunit inactivated influenza vaccine. Each CDR3 protein is one row after TCRdb ran MiXCR on the RT-PCR reads. Among 710,000 or so distinct CDR3 sequences listed, around a sixth were seen once. The sample was PBMCs from blood, taken roughly 13 days after vaccination. Source of these receptors: a man aged 45-60 years who received an inactivated influenza vaccine.

This clonotype came up a few times. V gene TRBV6-1 combines with J gene TRBJ1-6, with 7 bases matching TRBD1. CDR1 is MNHNS, CDR2 SASEGT, per germline. CDR3 length: 14 amino acids. Trimming took 6 bases from V and 6 from J; bases not matched to a gene: 5. The chain's CDR3 is CASRNRGSNSPLHF. The CDR3 nucleotides read TGTGCCAGCAGAAACAGGGGCTCTAATTCACCCCTCCACTTT.

The CDR3 is CSVETRSGSIYEQFF. The CDR3 bases are TGCAGCGTTGAAACACGTAGCGGGAGTATTTATGAGCAGTTCTTC. The chain is built from TRBV29-1 and TRBJ2-1; TRBD2 matches at 9 bases. Germline V CDR1 and CDR2: SQVTM, ANQGSEA. Germline trimming cut 2 bases from V and 8 bases from J; bases unmatched to any gene: 10. This CDR3 region has 15 residues.

The chain combines TRBV5-1 with TRBJ1-1; D may be TRBD1 (5 bases). Deletions cut 4 bases from V and 1 base from J, with 11 bases between. CDR1 is SGHRS, CDR2 YFSETQ, per germline. This CDR3 region has 14 residues. The CDR3 sequence is CASSRGDQNTEAFF. CDR3 bases: TGCGCCAGCAGCCGAGGGGATCAGAACACTGAAGCTTTCTTT.

The chain combines TRBV18 with TRBJ2-2; maybe TRBD1 (6 bases). Trimming took off 5 bases at V and 9 bases at J, with 13 bases between the two ends. Germline V gene sequence: CDR1 KGHSH, CDR2 LQKENI. This CDR3 contains 13 residues. Here the CDR3 DNA reads TGTGCCAGCTCAGCACAACAGGGCCGGGAGCTGTTTTTT. Translated: CASSAQQGRELFF.

The gene calls are TRBV7-2 and TRBJ2-7; D call uncertain. Germline V gives CDR1 SGHTA, CDR2 FQGNSA. This CDR3 is 13 amino acids long. Deletions cut 5 bases from V and 4 bases from J, with 12 bases between. Written as DNA, the CDR3 is TGTGCCAGCAGCCCGTCCAGGTTATACGAGCAGTACTTC. The encoded protein is CASSPSRLYEQYF.

In its sample, this clonotype was seen a few times. The CDR3: CATSRSDRATYEQYF. The CDR3 nucleotides are TGTGCCACCAGCAGATCAGACAGGGCTACCTACGAGCAGTACTTC. The genes are TRBV15 and TRBJ2-7; TRBD1 agrees at 7 bases. Per the germline V gene, CDR1 is LNHNV and CDR2 is YYDKDF (reference sequence). The CDR3 is 15 amino acids. V lost 2 bases to trimming and J lost 2 bases; unmatched junction nucleotides: 6.

This clonotype was recorded once. V usage is TRBV11-1 and J usage is TRBJ2-6, with TRBD2 matching over 9 bases. The CDR3 sequence is 19 residues long. The V segment lost 2 bases and the J segment 4 bases; nucleotides outside the gene matches: 12. Germline V gene data show CDR1 as SGHAT and CDR2 as FQDESV (reference sequence). The CDR3 nucleotides read TGTGCCAGCAGCTTATGGTTGCTAGCGGGACCTTCGGGGGCCAACGTCCTGACTTTC. Translating it yields CASSLWLLAGPSGANVLTF.

This clonotype has more than one count but fewer than ten. The chain employs TRBV7-2 and TRBJ2-5, with D uncertain. Germline CDR1 SGHTA, CDR2 FQGNSA. V lost 4 bases to trimming and J lost 5 bases, with 8 bases between them. The CDR3 extends over 12 amino acids. CDR3 region: CASSSAAETQYF. The CDR3 coding sequence is TGTGCCAGCAGCTCCGCTGCTGAGACCCAGTACTTC.

The V gene is TRBV20-1, the J gene TRBJ1-1, with a possible D match to TRBD1 (6 bases). The CDR3 totals 15 residues. The V gene's germline CDR1 is DFQATT and CDR2 SNEGSKA (reference sequence). V lost 6 bases and J 0 bases, leaving 17 bases between the germline ends. This CDR3 is CSAKPGDWMNTEAFF. The CDR3 DNA reads as TGCAGTGCCAAACCAGGGGATTGGATGAACACTGAAGCTTTCTTT.